The 2 T cell receptor beta chains below were found in one sample sequenced in a study of post-analysis software for immune sequencing data. cDNA libraries of TCR beta carried unique molecular identifiers. TCRdb independently ran MiXCR on the PCR reads; one entry per CDR3 protein. The sample includes approximately 730,000 distinct CDR3 sequences, roughly 27% of them seen just once. Study-wide findings and caveats: There were five TRBV segments more frequent in patients than controls, and TRBV5-6, TRBV5-1 and TRBV20-1 were among them.

For these receptors, no antigen is known. The sequencing sample was made of blood. The receptors come from a girl under 18 with multiple sclerosis.

This clonotype appeared a few times. CDR3 protein: CASSSAGSSGANVLTF. CDR3 DNA: TGTGCCAGCAGTTCAGCAGGTAGCTCTGGGGCCAACGTCCTGACTTTC. The chain combines TRBV28 with TRBJ2-6; D remains ambiguous. Trimming removed 4 bases from V and 0 bases from J, with 10 bases in between. This CDR3 comprises 16 residues. The germline gives CDR1 MDHEN, CDR2 SYDVKM.

This clonotype came up a few times. The chain is built from TRBV20-1 and TRBJ1-2; D is undetermined. The germline gives CDR1 DFQATT, CDR2 SNEGSKA (reference sequence). Trimming left V 1 base short and J 7 bases short, with 16 bases between. This CDR3 spans 14 amino acids. CDR3 sequence reads: CSARGPRTSGGYTF. CDR3 DNA: TGCAGTGCTAGAGGCCCCCGCACGTCGGGTGGCTACACCTTC.